Here is one T cell receptor beta chain with its context. The data belong to a study of blood T cell repertoires in COVID-19. Study at large: PBMCs, B-cell-depleted T cells, or T cells were the source of the cDNA or gDNA that made up the material.

This CDR3 contains 19 residues. TCRdb's copy holds only in-frame clones and misses some; the assay was immunoSEQ multiplex PCR. Counted here are 65,000 to 95,000 clones, approximately 78% occurring once; the ten biggest clones make up roughly a third. This chain uses TRBV21-1 with TRBJ1-5. TRBV21-1 is labeled a pseudogene. This sequence was found in a man aged 60-69 years with COVID-19, enrolled during active disease. Sequencing input: peripheral blood. The CDR3 protein is CASSKALGSLADSNQPQHF. The CDR3 DNA reads as TGTGCCAGCAGCAAAGCGCTCGGCAGTTTAGCCGATAGCAATCAGCCCCAGCATTTT.